These 22 T cell receptor beta chains came from one sample sequenced in a study of blood T cell repertoires in COVID-19. Data came from immunoSEQ multiplex PCR; TCRdb stores just in-frame clones and leaves some out. The sample holds about 90,000 clones; approximately 80% are singletons and the top ten take 7%. Sequenced: peripheral blood. These TCRs come from a man aged 70-80 years with acute or convalescent COVID-19.

The chain recombines TRBV4-1 with TRBJ2-3; TRBD1 matches 8 bases. The CDR3 is 18 amino acids. V shed 4 bases and J 0 bases; nucleotides not matched to a gene: 12. In germline, CDR1 is MGHRA, CDR2 YSYEKL. The CDR3 reads CASSPHSNRGVSTDTQYF. The CDR3 DNA sequence: TGCGCCAGCAGCCCCCACTCGAACAGGGGGGTTAGCACAGATACGCAGTATTTT.

This clone was picked up one time. CDR3 region: CASSSNQETQYF. The CDR3 region has the DNA TGTGCCAGCAGCTCCAATCAAGAGACCCAGTACTTC. This chain links TRBV7-2 with TRBJ2-5; no clear D gene. The CDR3 sequence is 12 residues long. Trimming removed 4 bases at V and 2 bases at J, with 5 bases between. Germline V CDR1 and CDR2: SGHTA, FQGNSA.

The rearrangement links TRBV5-5 to TRBJ2-7, with D tentatively TRBD2 (5 bases). Germline V lookup: CDR1 SGHKS, CDR2 YYEKEE (reference sequence). The CDR3 contains 11 residues. V was trimmed by 4 bases and J by 5 bases, leaving 7 bases between them. CDR3 nucleotide sequence: TGTGCCAGCAGCCTCGGGGACGAGCAGTACGTC. It encodes CASSLGDEQYV.

V gene TRBV6-5 combines with J gene TRBJ2-1, with D possibly being TRBD2 (6 bases). CDR1 MNHEY and CDR2 SVGAGI come from the germline V gene. The CDR3 sequence is 14 residues long. V was clipped by 2 bases and J by 3 bases, with 8 bases between them. CDR3: CASSYGGNYNEQFF. CDR3 DNA sequence: TGTGCCAGCAGTTACGGGGGGAACTACAATGAGCAGTTCTTC.

The chain combines TRBV5-1 with TRBJ1-6, with no clear D. Trimming pared 0 bases from V and 10 bases from J, leaving 14 bases between. Germline lookup yields CDR1 SGHRS and CDR2 YFSETQ. The CDR3 spans 15 residues. The CDR3 spells CASSLDTKGGSPLHF. CDR3 coding DNA: TGCGCCAGCAGCTTGGACACCAAAGGAGGATCACCCCTCCACTTT.

This clone was counted between two and nine times. The rearrangement joins TRBV6-6 to TRBJ1-4; the match to TRBD1 covers 7 bases. Germline-derived CDR1 and CDR2 are MNHNY and SVGAGI (reference sequence). There are 15 residues in the CDR3. V lost 7 bases and J lost 6; bases outside the gene matches: 11. CDR3 nucleotides: TGTGCCAGCACTCCATCGGACAGGAGGGATGAAAAACTGTTTTTT. Translation: CASTPSDRRDEKLFF.

The chain uses TRBV7-8 and TRBJ2-3, with 9 bases lining up with TRBD1. The CDR3 spans 17 residues. Germline values: CDR1 SGHVS, CDR2 FQNEAQ. V lost 4 bases and J lost 0; bases outside the gene matches: 8. The chain's CDR3 is CASSSPGQGRSTDTQYF. CDR3 nucleotides: TGTGCCAGCAGCTCTCCGGGACAGGGTCGAAGCACAGATACGCAGTATTTT.

V gene TRBV14 combines with J gene TRBJ1-3; a weak D match, TRBD1 (6 bases). The length of the CDR3 is 18 residues. Germline CDR1 and CDR2: SGHDN and FVKESK. The germline V and J ends were trimmed by 0 bases and 4 bases, with 19 bases remaining between them. The CDR3 protein is CASSQDSSGQSEGNTIYF. CDR3 DNA: TGTGCCAGCAGCCAAGATTCCTCCGGACAGTCTGAAGGAAACACCATATATTTT.

The chain combines TRBV20-1 with TRBJ2-3, with D perhaps TRBD2 (6 bases). CDR1 DFQATT and CDR2 SNEGSKA come from the germline V gene (reference sequence). With 6 bases removed from V and 4 bases from J, the gap between germline ends came to 14 bases. CDR3 length: 13 residues. The CDR3 bases are TGCAGTGCCAGTTTAAGGAGGGCAGATACGCAGTATTTT. As protein: CSASLRRADTQYF.

This chain joins TRBV11-1 and TRBJ2-7; the match to TRBD1 covers 9 bases. The CDR3 runs to 14 residues. Germline-derived CDR1 and CDR2 are SGHAT and FQDESV (reference sequence). V lost 4 bases to trimming and J lost 3 bases; unmatched junction nucleotides: 4. DNA for the CDR3: TGTGCCAGCAGCTCCCGGACAGGGGACTACGAGCAGTACTTC. Protein: CASSSRTGDYEQYF. Looking up the rest from reference TRBV11-1 and TRBJ2-7 gives the full variable domain: EAEVAQSPRYKITEKSQAVAFWCDPISGHATLYWYRQILGQGPELLVQFQDESVVDDSQLPKDRFSAERLKGVDSTLKIQPAELGDSAMYLCASSSRTGDYEQYFGPGTRLTVT.

The chain recombines TRBV5-6 with TRBJ2-2, with TRBD2 identical over 8 bases. The CDR3 length is 15 residues. Germline loops: CDR1 SGHDT, CDR2 YYEEEE. J lost 1 base, V lost 3 bases, and 2 bases had no gene match. Written as DNA, the CDR3 is TGTGCCAGCAGCTCCACTAGCGGGAACACCGGGGAGCTGTTTTTT. As protein: CASSSTSGNTGELFF.

The V and J genes are TRBV2 and TRBJ2-5; weak D call: TRBD2 (5 bases). The CDR3 is 15 residues long. V was clipped by 2 bases and J by 5 bases, with 15 bases between them. The V gene's germline CDR1 is SNHLY and CDR2 FYNNEI. The CDR3 DNA reads as TGTGCCAGCAGTGAACCAGCGTCGGGGTTGGAGACCCAGTACTTC. Translation gives CASSEPASGLETQYF.

This clone has only a few counts. At one end, the junction sequence differs from germline, possibly due to a read error. This chain links TRBV27 with TRBJ2-3, with D tentatively TRBD2 (6 bases). CDR1 and CDR2 (germline): MNHEY, SMNVEV (reference sequence). The CDR3 runs to 14 residues. CDR3 nucleotides: TGTGCCAGCAGCGCAACCACTAGCAGAGATACGCAGTATTTT. Translating gives CASSATTSRDTQYF.

V usage is TRBV12-3 or TRBV12-4 and J usage is TRBJ1-1; 9 nucleotides align to TRBD1. This CDR3 is 12 amino acids long. J lost 12 bases, V lost 8 bases, and 10 bases had no gene match. The CDR3 nucleotides are TGTGCCAGCGGGAAGGGGACAGGGATGACTTTCTTT. Amino acid sequence: CASGKGTGMTFF.

This chain joins TRBV2 and TRBJ1-1; D is possibly TRBD1 (5 bases). Germline CDR1 SNHLY, CDR2 FYNNEI. Trimming took off 5 bases at V and 3 bases at J, with 13 bases between the two ends. The CDR3 loop spans 14 amino acids. Here the CDR3 reads CASSIKWGDTEAFF. The CDR3 DNA reads as TGTGCCAGCAGTATAAAGTGGGGGGACACTGAAGCTTTCTTT.

The chain combines TRBV9 with TRBJ2-1; D might be TRBD1 (6 bases). Per germline, CDR1 SGDLS and CDR2 YYNGEE. The CDR3 spans 15 residues. The ends were cut back, 0 bases at V and 4 bases at J, with 11 bases in the middle. Here the CDR3 DNA reads TGTGCCAGCAGCGTAGACAGGGTCCTATACAATGAGCAGTTCTTC. This translates into CASSVDRVLYNEQFF.

The V gene is TRBV19, the J gene TRBJ1-2; 8 bases map to TRBD1. The J segment lost 8 bases and the V segment lost 3 bases, leaving 8 bases of the junction unmatched. The germline V gene encodes CDR1 LNHDA and CDR2 SQIVND (reference sequence). The CDR3 totals 14 residues. CDR3 region: CASSIQDRVGGYTF. CDR3 nucleotide sequence: TGTGCCAGTAGTATCCAGGACAGGGTCGGCGGCTACACCTTC.

On this clone: A read error may produce the germline difference seen at one junction end. CDR3 sequence: CASSLGAGQGTQETQYF. CDR3 nucleotides: TGTGCTAGCAGCTTGGGGGCTGGACAGGGGACGCAAGAGACCCAGTACTTC. V and J are TRBV7-7 and TRBJ2-5; 9 bases fit TRBD1. The CDR3 extends over 17 amino acids. CDR1 SSHAT and CDR2 FNYEAQ come from the germline V gene (reference sequence).

V and J are TRBV12-5 and TRBJ1-1; 10 bases agree with TRBD1. This CDR3 is 17 amino acids long. V dropped 6 bases and J dropped 2; count of bases not matched to a gene: 12. From germline, CDR1 is LGHNT and CDR2 FRNRAP. The CDR3 DNA reads TGTGCTAGTGGACCTTGGGACAGGGGAATATCTAACACTGAAGCTTTCTTT. Amino acids: CASGPWDRGISNTEAFF.

This clone was observed a few times. J is TRBJ1-6 and V is TRBV21-1. TRBV21-1 represents a pseudogene. The length of the CDR3 is 19 residues. The CDR3 nucleotides are TGTGCCAGCAGCAAACCCCTGGGCTTGTCCGGGACCTATAATTCACCCCTCCACTTT. This translates into CASSKPLGLSGTYNSPLHF.

The chain carries TRBV6-4 and TRBJ2-6, with D hard to call. CDR3 length: 16 amino acids. CDR1 and CDR2 (germline): MRHNA, SNTAGT. Trimming removed 5 bases at V and 4 bases at J, with 15 bases between. The CDR3 is CASSPVSQSGANVLTF. The CDR3 bases are TGTGCCAGCAGTCCGGTTAGCCAATCCGGGGCCAACGTCCTGACTTTC.

The rearrangement links TRBV5-4 to TRBJ2-7, with TRBD2 identical over 7 bases. The J segment lost 3 bases and the V segment lost 4 bases, leaving 4 bases of the junction unmatched. The germline gives CDR1 SGHNT, CDR2 YYREEE (reference sequence). The CDR3 length is 13 residues. CDR3 loop: CASSRLANYEQYF. The CDR3 bases are TGTGCCAGCAGCCGACTAGCCAACTACGAGCAGTACTTC.